Each of the 31 T cell receptor beta chains below was sequenced from the same sample in a study of blood T cells in healthy people across ages. Then a second PCR, running roughly 7 to 11 cycles, was carried out with a sample-barcoded 5' primer and a J-beta primer mix. TCRdb re-analysed the 5' RACE reads in MiXCR, keeping a single row per CDR3 protein. The table has just over 1 million distinct CDR3 sequences, over 35% seen once. Sequencing used blood. These receptors originate from a woman between 55 and 75 years old in good health.

This clonotype has only a few counts. The chain is built from TRBV21-1 and TRBJ2-7; the table's D call TRBD1 went unverified against the DNA. TRBV21-1 is termed a pseudogene. The CDR3 runs 20 residues. Written as DNA, the CDR3 is TGTGCCAGCAGCAAAGGGCGGGGTATTTATGACGGACATAACTACTACGAGCAGTACTTC. Protein product: CASSKGRGIYDGHNYYEQYF.

This chain joins TRBV7-2 and TRBJ1-2; D unresolved. V dropped 2 bases and J dropped 0 bases, with 7 bases sitting between them. Germline CDR1 and CDR2: SGHTA and FQGNSA. CDR3 length: 14 residues. The CDR3 coding sequence is TGTGCCAGCAGCTTAACAGCCTCTAACTATGGCTACACCTTC. Protein sequence: CASSLTASNYGYTF.

The V gene is TRBV27, the J gene TRBJ2-4; 7 bases align to TRBD1. TRBJ2-7 matches the DNA end more closely, so the J call is doubtful. There are 14 residues in the CDR3. The V gene's germline CDR1 is MNHEY and CDR2 SMNVEV (reference sequence). In nucleotides, the CDR3 is TGTGCCAGCAGTCCGCTGACAGGGATCTACGAGCAGTACTTC. Its protein product is CASSPLTGIYEQYF.

The chain joins TRBV25-1 to TRBJ2-3, with 10 nucleotides matching TRBD1. The germline CDR1 and CDR2 sequences are MGHDK and SYGVNS. The CDR3 has 16 residues. With 3 bases clipped from V and 0 bases from J, the junction kept 3 bases outside the gene matches. CDR3 coding DNA: TGTGCCAGCAGTGATTGGACAGGGGGTAGCACAGATACGCAGTATTTT. This gives the protein CASSDWTGGSTDTQYF. Variable domain in full (rest from reference TRBV25-1 and TRBJ2-3): EADIYQTPRYLVIGTGKKITLECSQTMGHDKMYWYQQDPGMELHLIHYSYGVNSTEKGDLSSESTVSRIRTEHFPLTLESARPSHTSQYLCASSDWTGGSTDTQYFGPGTRLTVL.

The CDR3 region is CSARGQGDMNIQYF. In DNA, the CDR3 is TGCAGTGCTAGGGGACAGGGCGATATGAACATTCAGTACTTC. The chain joins TRBV20-1 to TRBJ2-4, with 9 bases fitting TRBD1. The germline CDR1 and CDR2 sequences are DFQATT and SNEGSKA (reference sequence). Trimming at V came to 3 bases and at J to 7 bases, leaving 7 bases not matched to a gene. This CDR3 comprises 14 residues.

This clonotype was counted a few times. V usage is TRBV4-1 and J usage is TRBJ2-7; 10 bases fit TRBD2. The CDR3 contains 15 residues. Trimming took 4 bases from V and 2 from J; bases not matched to a gene: 5. Germline CDR1 MGHRA, CDR2 YSYEKL. In DNA form, the CDR3 reads TGCGCCAGCAGCCCCTCTAGCGGGGGAACCTACGAGCAGTACTTC. Translation gives CASSPSSGGTYEQYF.

The J gene is TRBJ2-4, the V gene TRBV25-1, with D perhaps matching TRBD2 (6 bases). The J call may be in error: the DNA end matches TRBJ2-7 better. This CDR3 has 15 amino acids. Germline assignment: CDR1 MGHDK and CDR2 SYGVNS. In nucleotides, the CDR3 is TGTGCCAGCAGTGAATTCGGGGGAAGCCTCTACGAGCAGTACTTC. Its protein is CASSEFGGSLYEQYF.

The chain uses TRBV3-1 and TRBJ2-1; 9 nucleotides match TRBD2. From germline, CDR1 is LGHDT and CDR2 YNNKEL (reference sequence). The CDR3 covers 13 residues. The junction had 3 bases not matched to a gene; V was cut back by 8 bases and J by 4 bases. The CDR3 reads CASGLAGYNEQFF. The CDR3 DNA follows: TGTGCCAGCGGGCTAGCGGGATACAATGAGCAGTTCTTC.

This chain uses TRBV27 with TRBJ2-1; D gene uncertain. Trimming pared 6 bases from V and 4 bases from J, leaving 13 bases between. Per germline, CDR1 MNHEY and CDR2 SMNVEV (reference sequence). This CDR3 spans 14 amino acids. This CDR3 reads CASSSKDKYNEQFF. Written as DNA, the CDR3 is TGTGCCAGCAGCTCCAAAGACAAGTACAATGAGCAGTTCTTC.

This clonotype was recorded a few times. This chain links TRBV29-1 with TRBJ2-1; TRBD2 matches at 10 bases. Germline assignment: CDR1 SQVTM and CDR2 ANQGSEA. The CDR3 is 12 residues long. The ends lost 6 bases at V and 9 bases at J; junction bases unmatched: 5. The CDR3 is CSVAGGPGEQFF. In nucleotides, the CDR3 is TGCAGCGTAGCGGGAGGGCCAGGTGAGCAGTTCTTC.

This clonotype was seen only a few times. The V gene is TRBV27, the J gene TRBJ2-4; TRBD1 is a possible D gene (6 bases). The tail of the sequence fits TRBJ2-7 better, so the J call may be wrong. Germline lookup yields CDR1 MNHEY and CDR2 SMNVEV (reference sequence). The CDR3 has 13 amino acids. The DNA of the CDR3 is TGTGCCAGCAGTCGACAGGACTCCCTCGAGCAGTACTTC. Translation gives CASSRQDSLEQYF.

The CDR3: CASSCRGADTQYF. CDR3 nucleotides: TGTGCCAGCAGTTGCAGGGGCGCAGATACGCAGTATTTT. This chain uses TRBV12-3 or TRBV12-4 with TRBJ2-3, with D maybe TRBD1 (6 bases). The CDR3 is 13 residues long. V lost 4 bases and J lost 4, with 9 bases in between.

This clonotype was observed a few times. The genes are TRBV28 and TRBJ1-2; possible D gene TRBD1, 5 bases. CDR3 length: 15 residues. Trimming took 5 bases from V and 6 from J, leaving 19 bases between them. Germline CDR1 and CDR2: MDHEN and SYDVKM. CDR3 residues: CASSPLGQLVNGYTF. For the CDR3, the DNA is TGTGCCAGCAGTCCGTTGGGGCAGCTAGTCAATGGCTACACCTTC.

This clonotype was counted a single time. This sequence joins TRBV19 and TRBJ2-4; 12 bases align to TRBD2. V was clipped by 3 bases and J by 0 bases; unmatched bases: 6. There are 18 residues in the CDR3. CDR1 and CDR2 from the germline V gene are LNHDA and SQIVND (reference sequence). CDR3 amino acids: CASSIQSTSGGAKNIQYF. The CDR3 DNA follows: TGTGCCAGTAGTATTCAATCGACTAGCGGGGGAGCCAAAAACATTCAGTACTTC. The full variable domain, completed using reference TRBV19 and TRBJ2-4, is DGGITQSPKYLFRKEGQNVTLSCEQNLNHDAMYWYRQDPGQGLRLIYYSQIVNDFQKGDIAEGYSVSREKKESFPLTVTSAQKNPTAFYLCASSIQSTSGGAKNIQYFGAGTRLSVL.

Written as DNA, the CDR3 is TGCGCCAGCAGCCAAGATTTGGGACTCCCTAACTATGGCTACACCTTC. This codes for CASSQDLGLPNYGYTF. The chain employs TRBV4-3 and TRBJ1-2; possible D gene TRBD1, 5 bases. The germline V gene encodes CDR1 LGHNA and CDR2 YSLEER. This CDR3 contains 16 residues. V was cut by 0 bases and J by 0 bases, with 11 bases left in between.

The J gene is TRBJ1-1, the V gene TRBV4-1; D gene ambiguous. Germline CDR1 MGHRA, CDR2 YSYEKL. The CDR3 covers 13 residues. V was trimmed by 1 base and J by 1 base, leaving 4 bases between them. CDR3 loop: CASSQVANTEAFF. Here the CDR3 DNA reads TGCGCCAGCAGCCAAGTAGCGAACACTGAAGCTTTCTTT.

This clonotype was observed a handful of times. J is TRBJ2-7 and V is TRBV7-9, with D possibly TRBD1 on 6 matching bases. Germline assignment: CDR1 SEHNR and CDR2 FQNEAQ (reference sequence). The CDR3 has 15 residues. V was cut by 4 bases and J by 0 bases, with 13 bases left in between. CDR3 bases: TGTGCCAGCAGCTCGGGACACCACAGCTCCTACGAGCAGTACTTC. Translating it yields CASSSGHHSSYEQYF.

The J gene is TRBJ2-7, the V gene TRBV6-5, with 13 bases lining up with TRBD2. The CDR3 extends over 16 amino acids. Germline assignment: CDR1 MNHEY and CDR2 SVGAGI. Trimming took 7 bases from V and 1 from J; bases not matched to a gene: 7. CDR3 sequence: CASTRLAGGVSYEQYF. The CDR3 DNA sequence: TGTGCCAGCACGCGACTAGCGGGAGGAGTTTCCTACGAGCAGTACTTC.

The chain links TRBV20-1 to TRBJ2-5, with 7 bases lining up with TRBD2. J lost 6 bases, V lost 3 bases, and 7 bases had no gene match. The CDR3 has 13 amino acids. Germline-derived CDR1 and CDR2 are DFQATT and SNEGSKA (reference sequence). For the CDR3, the DNA is TGCAGTGCTAGGCCCCTAGCGGTCCAGACCCAGTACTTC. This translates into CSARPLAVQTQYF.

The chain has TRBV30 and TRBJ1-6; D unclear. Germline CDR1 is GTSNPN and CDR2 is SVGIG (reference sequence). The length of the CDR3 is 14 residues. Trimming shortened V by 0 bases and J by 8 bases, and 11 bases separated the two germline ends. The CDR3 nucleotides read TGTGCCTGGAGTGTAAACGGGAGGGATTCACCCCTCCACTTT. It translates to CAWSVNGRDSPLHF.

The gene calls are TRBV6-5 and TRBJ2-7, with a tentative D call TRBD1 (6 bases). Germline V lookup: CDR1 MNHEY, CDR2 SVGAGI. The V and J ends lost 3 bases and 1 base respectively, with 10 bases between them. The CDR3 totals 14 residues. The CDR3 DNA reads TGTGCCAGCAGTTATCAGGGGTTATCCTACGAGCAGTACTTC. Amino acid sequence: CASSYQGLSYEQYF.

The rearrangement uses TRBV12-3 or TRBV12-4 and TRBJ1-4; the D gene is possibly TRBD1 (6 bases). The CDR3 sequence is 17 residues long. Trimming cost V 3 bases and J 2 bases, with 16 bases left between them. The CDR3 region has the DNA TGTGCCAGCAGTTTGGAGGGGGTGTTGGCGACTAATGAAAAACTGTTTTTT. Its translation: CASSLEGVLATNEKLFF.

The rearrangement uses TRBV10-3 and TRBJ1-1, with a possible D match to TRBD1 (5 bases). The CDR3 loop spans 14 amino acids. CDR1 and CDR2 (germline): ENHRY, SYGVKD. The ends were cut back, 6 bases at V and 7 bases at J, with 18 bases in the middle. CDR3 nucleotides: TGTGCCATCAGAAACCTAGGGGTTAGCGGTGAAGCTTTCTTT. Protein: CAIRNLGVSGEAFF.

The table lists this clonotype with a few counts. V gene TRBV20-1 combines with J gene TRBJ2-7; the match to TRBD2 covers 11 bases. CDR3 length equals 15 residues. Germline CDR1 and CDR2: DFQATT and SNEGSKA (reference sequence). The J segment lost 2 bases and the V segment lost 5 bases, leaving 8 bases of the junction unmatched. The CDR3 region is CSAGGTSGFTYEQYF. CDR3 DNA: TGCAGTGCTGGGGGGACTAGCGGATTTACCTACGAGCAGTACTTC.

V usage is TRBV2 and J usage is TRBJ2-7; the match to TRBD1 covers 8 bases. This CDR3 is 15 amino acids long. V was pared by 6 bases and J by 0 bases, with 7 bases of the junction left unmatched. CDR1 and CDR2 from the germline V gene are SNHLY and FYNNEI. The CDR3 loop is CASRTDRDSSYEQYF. The CDR3 DNA sequence: TGTGCCAGCAGGACGGACAGGGACAGCTCCTACGAGCAGTACTTC.

This clonotype has only a few counts. The chain joins TRBV7-3 to TRBJ2-7, with 8 bases that match TRBD2. Per germline, CDR1 SGHTA and CDR2 FQGTGA. V was pared by 5 bases and J by 5 bases, with 11 bases of the junction left unmatched. The CDR3 runs 15 residues. The CDR3: CASSANARGGHEQYF. The CDR3 nucleotides are TGTGCCAGCAGCGCTAATGCCCGGGGGGGCCACGAGCAGTACTTC.

This clonotype was detected only a few times. The chain joins TRBV11-2 to TRBJ2-7; 11 positions agree with TRBD1. CDR1 is SGHAT, CDR2 FQNNGV, per germline. V shed 1 base and J 2 bases; nucleotides not matched to a gene: 1. The CDR3 loop spans 15 amino acids. The DNA of the CDR3 is TGTGCCAGCAGCTTAGCGGGACAGGGGGCCTACGAGCAGTACTTC. It translates to CASSLAGQGAYEQYF.

The chain carries TRBV20-1 and TRBJ2-7, with D possibly TRBD1 on 6 matching bases. Germline V CDR1 and CDR2: DFQATT, SNEGSKA (reference sequence). V was cut by 0 bases and J by 3 bases, with 9 bases left in between. The CDR3 totals 13 residues. The DNA of the CDR3 is TGCAGTGCTAGAGATCACAGGGTCTACGAGCAGTACTTC. Amino acid sequence: CSARDHRVYEQYF.

This clonotype was counted a few times. This chain uses TRBV6-5 with TRBJ2-3; the match to TRBD1 covers 10 bases. From germline, CDR1 is MNHEY and CDR2 SVGAGI. The CDR3 totals 17 residues. With 0 bases clipped from V and 6 bases from J, the junction kept 9 bases outside the gene matches. The CDR3: CASSYSKDRGWKDTQYF. The CDR3, as DNA: TGTGCCAGCAGTTACTCGAAGGACAGGGGGTGGAAGGATACGCAGTATTTT.

In its sample, this clonotype was seen a few times. The chain joins TRBV29-1 to TRBJ2-1; a weak D match, TRBD2 (6 bases). The CDR3 loop spans 14 amino acids. CDR1 SQVTM and CDR2 ANQGSEA come from the germline V gene. The V end lost 4 bases, the J end lost 5 bases, and 15 bases lay between the germline ends. CDR3 DNA: TGCAGCGTTGGGGGACTCTCAGCCCACAATGAGCAGTTCTTC. Translating it yields CSVGGLSAHNEQFF.

Concerning this clonotype: This may arise from a read error, as a much more abundant clone is one base away. The chain uses TRBV7-8 and TRBJ2-7; D not resolved. Per germline, CDR1 SGHVS and CDR2 FQNEAQ. V lost 4 bases, J lost 0 bases, and 13 bases lay in between. The CDR3 sequence is 15 residues long. This CDR3 is CASSWEPGYSYEQYF. In DNA form, the CDR3 reads TGTGCCAGCAGCTGGGAACCCGGCTACTCCTACGAGCAGTACTTC.